Presented here are 19 T cell receptor beta chains from one specimen sequenced in a study of identical twins. Each CDR3 protein is one row after TCRdb ran MiXCR on the 5' RACE reads. The top ten hold 2.5% to 3.5% of the sample, which has approximately 600,000 distinct CDR3 sequences, around a tenth seen once. A further study also used this sample, focusing on yellow fever vaccine responses in identical twins.

Material for sequencing was PBMCs. These receptors came from a woman aged 18-29 years in good health.

Only a few counts were recorded for this clonotype. V gene TRBV11-2 combines with J gene TRBJ2-2; a weak D match, TRBD2 (5 bases). This CDR3 spans 16 amino acids. Germline assignment: CDR1 SGHAT and CDR2 FQNNGV. Trimming shortened V by 1 base and J by 4 bases, and 13 bases separated the two germline ends. The CDR3 loop reads CASSLGMVEVTGELFF. CDR3 coding DNA: TGTGCCAGCAGCTTAGGCATGGTGGAGGTCACCGGGGAGCTGTTTTTT.

In this sample, this clonotype turned up many times. The CDR3: CASSETGTYGYTF. CDR3 sequence (DNA): TGCGCCAGCAGCGAAACAGGGACCTATGGCTACACCTTC. This rearrangement joins TRBV5-1 to TRBJ1-2, with D maybe TRBD1 (6 bases). Between the trimmed V and J ends, which lost 4 bases and 4 bases, there was a span of 11 bases. Per the germline V gene, CDR1 is SGHRS and CDR2 is YFSETQ. This CDR3 is built from 13 residues.

Points on this clonotype: A much bigger clone sits one base away, suggesting this may be a read error. V usage is TRBV20-1 and J usage is TRBJ2-7, with D unresolved. The germline gives CDR1 DFQATT, CDR2 SNEGSKA (reference sequence). This CDR3 has 11 residues. The CDR3 DNA is TGCAGTGCTAGAGATTCGTTCGAGCAGCACTTC. Protein product: CSARDSFEQHF.

This clonotype turned up a few times. One junction end disagrees with the germline gene, perhaps due to a read error. The genes are TRBV20-1 and TRBJ2-1; tentative D call: TRBD2 (7 bases). CDR3 size: 17 residues. Germline CDR1 is DFQATT and CDR2 is SNEGSKA (reference sequence). The CDR3 here is CCARGGSSGSSYNEQFF. DNA for the CDR3: TGCTGTGCTAGGGGGGGGTCTAGCGGCAGCTCCTACAATGAGCAGTTCTTC.

The chain couples TRBV4-3 to TRBJ1-1; no firm D call. The germline CDR1 and CDR2 sequences are LGHNA and YSLEER. This CDR3 has 14 amino acids. V was clipped by 0 bases and J by 0 bases, with 5 bases between them. The CDR3: CASSQDHMNTEAFF. As DNA, the CDR3 is TGCGCCAGCAGCCAAGATCATATGAACACTGAAGCTTTCTTT.

This clonotype was seen at least ten times. V is TRBV28 and J is TRBJ1-2; tentative D call: TRBD1 (5 bases). Germline assignment: CDR1 MDHEN and CDR2 SYDVKM. The CDR3 consists of 12 residues. The germline V and J ends were trimmed by 6 bases and 6 bases, with 11 bases remaining between them. CDR3 sequence reads: CASRRGAHGYTF. DNA of the CDR3: TGTGCCAGCAGGAGAGGGGCCCATGGCTACACCTTC.

This clonotype showed up many times. The chain uses TRBV5-1 and TRBJ2-7; D is ambiguous. This CDR3 region has 12 residues. Germline values: CDR1 SGHRS, CDR2 YFSETQ. V dropped 2 bases and J dropped 3 bases, with 6 bases sitting between them. The CDR3 DNA reads TGCGCCAGCAGCTTACGGATCTACGAGCAGTACTTC. The encoded protein is CASSLRIYEQYF.

At least ten counts were recorded for this clonotype. J is TRBJ1-4 and V is TRBV15, with TRBD1 identical over 8 bases. CDR1 is LNHNV, CDR2 YYDKDF, per germline (reference sequence). J was trimmed by 8 bases and V by 1 base; bases with no gene match: 18. The CDR3 is 19 residues long. The CDR3 sequence: CATSRVHPGQVGTREKLFF. Written as DNA, the CDR3 is TGTGCCACCAGCAGAGTTCACCCGGGACAGGTTGGCACACGAGAAAAACTGTTTTTT.

The rearrangement uses TRBV12-3 or TRBV12-4 and TRBJ1-4; D is undetermined. Trimming shortened V by 1 base and J by 8 bases, and 11 bases separated the two germline ends. The CDR3 covers 14 residues. The chain's CDR3 is CASSLEQLAEKLFF. Written as DNA, the CDR3 is TGTGCCAGCAGTTTAGAACAGTTGGCGGAAAAACTGTTTTTT.

This clonotype was detected only a few times. The rearrangement joins TRBV20-1 to TRBJ2-5, with D possibly TRBD1 on 6 matching bases. CDR3 size: 14 residues. Germline V lookup: CDR1 DFQATT, CDR2 SNEGSKA (reference sequence). V was clipped by 6 bases and J by 1 base, with 15 bases between them. The CDR3 loop is CSAITDRFQETQYF. The CDR3 bases are TGCAGTGCGATTACTGACAGGTTCCAAGAGACCCAGTACTTC.

This clonotype was seen more than once but under ten times. This chain joins TRBV15 and TRBJ2-7; 8 nucleotides agree with TRBD2. Trimming cost V 0 bases and J 5 bases; bases outside gene matches: 6. Per the germline V gene, CDR1 is LNHNV and CDR2 is YYDKDF (reference sequence). The CDR3 has 15 residues. CDR3: CATSRESGSGDEQYF. The CDR3 bases are TGTGCCACCAGCAGAGAGAGCGGGAGTGGGGACGAGCAGTACTTC.

The chain couples TRBV10-3 to TRBJ1-4; 8 positions match TRBD1. This CDR3 has 16 amino acids. From germline, CDR1 is ENHRY and CDR2 SYGVKD. The ends lost 0 bases at V and 7 bases at J; junction bases unmatched: 7. The chain's CDR3 is CAISESSRDRREKLFF. In DNA, the CDR3 is TGTGCCATCAGTGAGTCCAGCCGGGACAGGCGTGAAAAACTGTTTTTT.

The table lists this clonotype with a few counts. The chain recombines TRBV12-3 or TRBV12-4 with TRBJ2-7, with TRBD2 identical over 8 bases. The V segment lost 3 bases and the J segment 5 bases; nucleotides outside the gene matches: 6. The CDR3 is 14 residues long. For the CDR3, the DNA is TGTGCCAGCAGTTTTGACAGCGGGAGCAACGAGCAGTACTTC. It specifies CASSFDSGSNEQYF.

This clonotype was counted only a few times. CDR3 DNA: TGTGCCAGCAGCTTAAGGCTCATTGGTGGCACAGATACGCAGTATTTT. This sequence encodes CASSLRLIGGTDTQYF. The chain links TRBV7-9 to TRBJ2-3, with no clear D. CDR1 and CDR2 (germline): SEHNR, FQNEAQ (reference sequence). Between the trimmed V and J ends, which lost 2 bases and 1 base, there was a span of 13 bases. The CDR3 is made up of 16 amino acids. Complete variable domain (other parts from reference TRBV7-9 and TRBJ2-3): DTGVSQNPRHKITKRGQNVTFRCDPISEHNRLYWYRQTLGQGPEFLTYFQNEAQLEKSRLLSDRFSAERPKGSFSTLEIQRTEQGDSAMYLCASSLRLIGGTDTQYFGPGTRLTVL.

J is TRBJ2-7 and V is TRBV20-1; 8 bases line up with TRBD2. This CDR3 region has 13 residues. Trimming cost V 5 bases and J 3 bases; bases outside gene matches: 6. Germline assignment: CDR1 DFQATT and CDR2 SNEGSKA (reference sequence). The CDR3 region has the DNA TGCAGTGCTGGTAGCGGGGATCTCTACGAGCAGTACTTC. It yields the protein CSAGSGDLYEQYF.

On this clonotype: This sequence may be a read error, since a much larger clone differs from it by one base. This chain connects TRBV29-1 to TRBJ2-5; D possibly corresponds to TRBD1 (6 bases). This CDR3 spans 18 amino acids. Germline CDR1 is SQVTM and CDR2 is ANQGSEA. In nucleotides, the CDR3 is TGCAGCGTTGAAGAAGCCCCGGACAGCCTCTTGTTGGGAGAGACCCAGAACTTC. Protein sequence: CSVEEAPDSLLLGETQNF.

This sequence joins TRBV6-5 and TRBJ2-5; maybe TRBD1 (5 bases). Trimming removed 4 bases from V and 7 bases from J, with 16 bases in between. Germline values: CDR1 MNHEY, CDR2 SVGAGI. The CDR3 is made up of 14 amino acids. CDR3 sequence reads: CASSSWGPAGTQYF. CDR3 bases: TGTGCCAGCAGTTCATGGGGCCCTGCCGGGACCCAGTACTTC.

This clonotype has only a few counts. This chain connects TRBV19 to TRBJ2-1, with D maybe TRBD2 (5 bases). There are 14 residues in the CDR3. The ends were cut back, 3 bases at V and 7 bases at J, with 13 bases in the middle. Germline V gene sequence: CDR1 LNHDA, CDR2 SQIVND (reference sequence). In DNA form, the CDR3 reads TGTGCCAGTAGTATGTGGACTTTAGGGAATGAGCAGTTCTTC. Translated, it gives CASSMWTLGNEQFF.

This clonotype was counted ten times or more. This chain uses TRBV4-3 with TRBJ2-6; either TRBD1 or TRBD2 may supply D (5 bases each). Germline loops: CDR1 LGHNA, CDR2 YSLEER. Trimming cost V 0 bases and J 0 bases, with 12 bases left between them. This CDR3 comprises 18 residues. CDR3: CASSQDWDGLSGANVLTF. The CDR3 DNA reads TGCGCCAGCAGCCAAGATTGGGACGGGCTCTCTGGGGCCAACGTCCTGACTTTC.